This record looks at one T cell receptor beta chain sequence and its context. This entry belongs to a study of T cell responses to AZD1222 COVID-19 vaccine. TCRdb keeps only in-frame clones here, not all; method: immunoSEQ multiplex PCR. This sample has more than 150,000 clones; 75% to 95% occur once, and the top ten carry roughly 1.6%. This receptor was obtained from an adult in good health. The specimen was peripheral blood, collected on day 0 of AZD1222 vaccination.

This CDR3 is CASSLEIEEKLFF. CDR3 nucleotide sequence: TGTGCCAGCAGCTTAGAAATAGAAGAAAAACTGTTTTTT. V and J are TRBV7-8 and TRBJ1-4; D not certain. This CDR3 has 13 amino acids. Germline V gene sequence: CDR1 SGHVS, CDR2 FQNEAQ. Trimming took off 1 base at V and 8 bases at J, with 8 bases between the two ends. Together with reference TRBV7-8 and TRBJ1-4, the CDR3 gives the full variable domain: GAGVSQSPRYKVAKRGQDVALRCDPISGHVSLFWYQQALGQGPEFLTYFQNEAQLDKSGLPSDRFFAERPEGSVSTLKIQRTQQEDSAVYLCASSLEIEEKLFFGSGTQLSVL.